These T cell receptor beta chains were read from a single sample in a study of T-cell reconstitution after alpha-beta-depleted transplantation in children. From the PCR reads, TCRdb called clonotypes with MiXCR, one entry per CDR3 protein. The sample carries more than 450,000 distinct CDR3 sequences, 15% to 20% recorded once. The sample consisted of PBMCs from the stem cell graft donor, taken from the stem cell graft. These receptors came from a human donor who donated a stem cell graft to a child with acute lymphoblastic leukemia. Both conserved end residues are part of each CDR3. The D gene is left open where the match is weak. Not every row has a clone size; where given, it reads once, few, many or a size class.

D: -; size: few; J: TRBJ1-5; V: TRBV3-1; CDR3: CASSPPGRDQPQHF; DNA: TGTGCCAGCAGCCCCCCTGGAAGAGATCAGCCCCAGCATTTT
D: TRBD2; size: -; J: TRBJ2-1; V: TRBV6-6; CDR3: CASSYRTSHRQFF; DNA: TGTGCCAGCAGTTATCGGACTAGCCACCGGCAGTTCTTC
D: -; size: few; J: TRBJ1-1; V: TRBV4-1; CDR3: CASSQIGRYTEAFF; DNA: TGCGCCAGCAGCCAAATCGGGCGGTACACTGAAGCTTTCTTT
D: -; size: -; J: TRBJ2-1; V: TRBV7-3; CDR3: CASSLGKSYNEQFF; DNA: TGTGCCAGCAGCTTAGGAAAGTCGTACAATGAGCAGTTCTTC
D: TRBD1; size: few; J: TRBJ1-5; V: TRBV27; CDR3: CASSLWAGGSNQPQHF; DNA: TGTGCCAGCAGTTTATGGGCAGGGGGTAGCAATCAGCCCCAGCATTTT
D: -; size: -; J: TRBJ2-2; V: TRBV9; CDR3: CASSPGWGRRGELFF; DNA: TGTGCCAGCAGCCCCGGGTGGGGCCGGCGAGGGGAGCTGTTTTTT
D: TRBD1; size: few; J: TRBJ2-3; V: TRBV11-1; CDR3: CASSLDRGTVGNPGTDTQYF; DNA: TGTGCCAGCAGCCTCGACAGGGGGACCGTCGGAAACCCCGGCACAGATACGCAGTATTTT
D: TRBD1; size: few; J: TRBJ2-7; V: TRBV20-1; CDR3: CSARVKGQVAYEQYF; DNA: TGCAGTGCTAGGGTAAAGGGACAGGTCGCCTACGAGCAGTACTTC
D: -; size: -; J: TRBJ1-2; V: TRBV14; CDR3: CASSQDITGQAYGYTF; DNA: TGTGCCAGCAGCCAAGATATCACAGGCCAAGCCTATGGCTACACCTTC
D: TRBD2; size: few; J: TRBJ2-1; V: TRBV7-9; CDR3: CASSPYRGLAGVHEQFF; DNA: TGTGCCAGCAGCCCATACAGGGGACTAGCGGGAGTTCATGAGCAGTTCTTC
D: -; size: -; J: TRBJ2-1; V: TRBV9; CDR3: CASSVHPNLNEQFF; DNA: TGTGCCAGCAGCGTCCACCCCAACCTCAATGAGCAGTTCTTC
D: TRBD1; size: -; J: TRBJ1-1; V: TRBV30; CDR3: CAWSPWTGINTEAFF; DNA: TGTGCCTGGAGCCCCTGGACAGGGATTAACACTGAAGCTTTCTTT
D: TRBD1; size: few; J: TRBJ2-1; V: TRBV12-3/TRBV12-4; CDR3: CASTRTGAGEQFF; DNA: TGTGCCAGCACCAGGACAGGGGCAGGTGAGCAGTTCTTC
D: -; size: once; J: TRBJ2-1; V: TRBV9; CDR3: CASSPTGAGWNEQFF; DNA: TGTGCCAGCAGCCCCACCGGGGCAGGGTGGAATGAGCAGTTCTTC
D: TRBD1; size: few; J: TRBJ1-2; V: TRBV5-6; CDR3: CASSLFLPQGAANYGYTF; DNA: TGTGCCAGCAGCCTTTTCCTGCCACAGGGGGCTGCTAACTATGGCTACACCTTC
D: TRBD2; size: -; J: TRBJ2-1; V: TRBV20-1; CDR3: CSAGGGLAGVNEQFF; DNA: TGCAGTGCTGGCGGGGGACTAGCGGGAGTGAATGAGCAGTTCTTC
D: TRBD1; size: few; J: TRBJ1-2; V: TRBV11-2; CDR3: CASSLLTGTLGYTF; DNA: TGTGCCAGCAGCTTACTGACAGGGACGCTTGGCTACACCTTC
D: -; size: -; J: TRBJ2-2; V: TRBV15; CDR3: CATSIRPGLNTGELFF; DNA: TGTGCCACCAGCATAAGGCCAGGGCTGAACACCGGGGAGCTGTTTTTT